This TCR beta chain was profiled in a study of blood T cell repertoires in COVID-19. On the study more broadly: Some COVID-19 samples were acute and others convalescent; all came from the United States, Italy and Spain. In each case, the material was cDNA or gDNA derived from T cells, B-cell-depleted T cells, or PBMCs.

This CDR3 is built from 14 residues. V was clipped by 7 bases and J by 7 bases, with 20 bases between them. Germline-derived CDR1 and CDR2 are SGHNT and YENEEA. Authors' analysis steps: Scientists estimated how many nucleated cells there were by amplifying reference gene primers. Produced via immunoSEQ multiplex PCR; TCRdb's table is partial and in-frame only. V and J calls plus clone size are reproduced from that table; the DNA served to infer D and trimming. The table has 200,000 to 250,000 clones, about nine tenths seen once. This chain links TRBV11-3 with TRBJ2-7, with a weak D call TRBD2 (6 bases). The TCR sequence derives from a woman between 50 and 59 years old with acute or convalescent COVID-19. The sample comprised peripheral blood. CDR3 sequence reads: CASIARGVAGEQYF. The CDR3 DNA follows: TGTGCCAGCATAGCCCGCGGGGTTGCGGGAGAGCAGTACTTC.